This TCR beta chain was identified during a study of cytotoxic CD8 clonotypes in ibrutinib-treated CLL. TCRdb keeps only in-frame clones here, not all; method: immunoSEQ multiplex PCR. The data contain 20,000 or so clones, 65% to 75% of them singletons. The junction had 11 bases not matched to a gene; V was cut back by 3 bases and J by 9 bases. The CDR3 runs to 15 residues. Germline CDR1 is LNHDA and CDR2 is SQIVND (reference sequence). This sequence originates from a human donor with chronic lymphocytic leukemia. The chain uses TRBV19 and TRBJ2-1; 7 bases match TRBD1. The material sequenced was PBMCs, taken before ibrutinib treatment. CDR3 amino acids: CASSIRQGSEPEQFF. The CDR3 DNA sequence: TGTGCCAGTAGTATCCGACAGGGATCCGAGCCTGAGCAGTTCTTC. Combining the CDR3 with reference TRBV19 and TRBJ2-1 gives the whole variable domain DGGITQSPKYLFRKEGQNVTLSCEQNLNHDAMYWYRQDPGQGLRLIYYSQIVNDFQKGDIAEGYSVSREKKESFPLTVTSAQKNPTAFYLCASSIRQGSEPEQFFGPGTRLTVL.